This T cell receptor (beta chain) emerged from a study of blood T cell repertoires in COVID-19. Whole-study context: COVID-19 samples, acute and convalescent, were from the United States, Italy and Spain.

Original methodology: By means of reference gene primer amplification, nucleated cell counts were estimated. Sequenced by immunoSEQ multiplex PCR; TCRdb stores in-frame clones only, minus some. The V and J calls and the clone size are those of that table, but D and trimming were determined from the DNA. Of roughly 73,000 clones listed, about 69% were seen once; the top ten hold approximately 21%. This clone was recorded a few times. This receptor was obtained from a man in his 70s with acute or convalescent COVID-19. Sequencing used peripheral blood.

The CDR3 region is CASSLRGIDSPLHF. The CDR3 DNA sequence: TGTGCCAGCAGTCTACGGGGAATCGATTCACCCCTCCACTTT. The rearrangement joins TRBV7-6 to TRBJ1-6; D is unresolved. Germline V gene data show CDR1 as SGHVS and CDR2 as FNYEAQ. The CDR3 is 14 residues long. Trimming stripped 6 bases from V and 8 bases from J, with 14 bases between.